This section outlines one TCR beta chain sequence together with its context. A J-beta primer mix and a sample-barcoded 5' primer were used in a second PCR of roughly 7 to 12 cycles. In TCRdb, the 5' RACE reads were re-called with MiXCR into one record per CDR3 protein. The table records roughly 1.4 million distinct CDR3 sequences, approximately 59% of them present only once. This CDR3 region has 14 residues. V lost 5 bases and J lost 8; bases outside the gene matches: 8. CDR1 SGHTA and CDR2 FQGNSA come from the germline V gene. These data are taken from a study of blood T cells in healthy people across ages.

The sequence was collected from a man younger than 35 in good health. The chain uses TRBV7-2 and TRBJ2-1; 8 positions match TRBD1. Specimen: blood. CDR3 residues: CASSLDRVKHEQFF. The CDR3, as DNA: TGTGCCAGCAGCCTGGACAGGGTAAAACATGAGCAGTTCTTC.